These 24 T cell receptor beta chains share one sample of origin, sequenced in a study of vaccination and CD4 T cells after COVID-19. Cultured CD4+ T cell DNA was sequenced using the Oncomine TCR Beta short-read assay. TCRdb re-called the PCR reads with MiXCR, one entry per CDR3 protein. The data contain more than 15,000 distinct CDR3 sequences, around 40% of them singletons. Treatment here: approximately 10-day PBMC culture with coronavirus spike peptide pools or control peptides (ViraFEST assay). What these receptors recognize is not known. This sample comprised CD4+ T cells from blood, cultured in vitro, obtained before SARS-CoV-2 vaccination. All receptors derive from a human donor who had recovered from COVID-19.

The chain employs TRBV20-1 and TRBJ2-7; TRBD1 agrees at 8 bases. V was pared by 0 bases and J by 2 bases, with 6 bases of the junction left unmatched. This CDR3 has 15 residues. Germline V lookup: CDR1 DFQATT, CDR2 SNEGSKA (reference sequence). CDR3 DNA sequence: TGCAGTGCTAGAGATAGGGCCAGGGGGCCCTACGAGCAGTACTTC. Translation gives CSARDRARGPYEQYF.

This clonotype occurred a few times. CDR3 residues: CSARVDNRNYNEQFF. Written as DNA, the CDR3 is TGCAGTGCTAGAGTCGACAACAGGAATTACAATGAGCAGTTCTTC. This chain uses TRBV20-1 with TRBJ2-1; maybe TRBD1 (5 bases). This CDR3 has 15 amino acids. Germline V gene sequence: CDR1 DFQATT, CDR2 SNEGSKA (reference sequence). V lost 1 base and J lost 4, with 14 bases in between.

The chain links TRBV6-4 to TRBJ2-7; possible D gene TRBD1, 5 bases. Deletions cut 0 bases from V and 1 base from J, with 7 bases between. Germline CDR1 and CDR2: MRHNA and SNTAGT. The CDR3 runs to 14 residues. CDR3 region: CASSDSTVSYEQYF. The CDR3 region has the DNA TGTGCCAGCAGTGACTCGACAGTTTCCTACGAGCAGTACTTC.

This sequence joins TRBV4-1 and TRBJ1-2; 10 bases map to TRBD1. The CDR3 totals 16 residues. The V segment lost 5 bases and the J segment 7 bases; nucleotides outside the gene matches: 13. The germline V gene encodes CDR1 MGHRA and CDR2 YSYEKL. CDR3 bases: TGCGCCAGCAGCTATTTGACGCGGGACAGGGGAGGTGGCTACACCTTC. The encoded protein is CASSYLTRDRGGGYTF.

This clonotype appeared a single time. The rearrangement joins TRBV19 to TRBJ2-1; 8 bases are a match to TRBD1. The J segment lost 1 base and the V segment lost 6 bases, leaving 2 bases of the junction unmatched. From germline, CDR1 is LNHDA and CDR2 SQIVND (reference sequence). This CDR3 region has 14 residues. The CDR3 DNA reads TGTGCCAGTAGCAGACAGGGGTCCTACAATGAGCAGTTCTTC. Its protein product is CASSRQGSYNEQFF.

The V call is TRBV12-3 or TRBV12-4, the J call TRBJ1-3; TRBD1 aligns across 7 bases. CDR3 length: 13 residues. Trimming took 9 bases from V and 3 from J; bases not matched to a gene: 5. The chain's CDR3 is CASDRQGGNTIYF. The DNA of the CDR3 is TGTGCCAGTGACCGACAGGGTGGAAACACCATATATTTT.

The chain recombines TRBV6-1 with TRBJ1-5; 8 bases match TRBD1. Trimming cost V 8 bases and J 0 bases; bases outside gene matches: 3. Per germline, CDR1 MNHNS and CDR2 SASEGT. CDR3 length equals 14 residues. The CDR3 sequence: CASGDRFSNQPQHF. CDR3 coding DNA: TGTGCCAGCGGGGACAGGTTTAGCAATCAGCCCCAGCATTTT.

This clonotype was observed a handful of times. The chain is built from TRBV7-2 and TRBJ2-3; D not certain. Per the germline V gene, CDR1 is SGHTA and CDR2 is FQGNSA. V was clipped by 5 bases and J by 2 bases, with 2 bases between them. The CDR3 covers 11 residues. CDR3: CASSTTDTQYF. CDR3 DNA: TGTGCCAGCAGCACCACAGATACGCAGTATTTT.

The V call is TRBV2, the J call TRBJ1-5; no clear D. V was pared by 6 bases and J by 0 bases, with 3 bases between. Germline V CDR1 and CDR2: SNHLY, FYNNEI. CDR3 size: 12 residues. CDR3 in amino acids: CASRVSNQPQHF. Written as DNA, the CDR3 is TGTGCCAGCAGAGTTAGCAATCAGCCCCAGCATTTT.

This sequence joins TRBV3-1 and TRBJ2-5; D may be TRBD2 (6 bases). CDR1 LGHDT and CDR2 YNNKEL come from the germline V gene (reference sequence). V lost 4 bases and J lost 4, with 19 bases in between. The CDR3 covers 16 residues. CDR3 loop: CASSRRIAEEGETQYF. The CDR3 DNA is TGTGCCAGCAGCCGGCGTATCGCGGAGGAGGGAGAGACCCAGTACTTC.

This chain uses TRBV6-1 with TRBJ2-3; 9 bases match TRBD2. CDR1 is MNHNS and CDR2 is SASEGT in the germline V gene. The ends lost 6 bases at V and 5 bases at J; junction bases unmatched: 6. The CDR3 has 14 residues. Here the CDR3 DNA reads TGTGCCAGCAGGAGTGGCGGGGGGGTAGATACGCAGTATTTT. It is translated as CASRSGGGVDTQYF.

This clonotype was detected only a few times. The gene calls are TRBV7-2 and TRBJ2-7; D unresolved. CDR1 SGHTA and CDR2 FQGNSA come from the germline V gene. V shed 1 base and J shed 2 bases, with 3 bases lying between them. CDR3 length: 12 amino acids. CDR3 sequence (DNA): TGTGCCAGCAGCTTAGATACCTACGAGCAGTACTTC. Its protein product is CASSLDTYEQYF.

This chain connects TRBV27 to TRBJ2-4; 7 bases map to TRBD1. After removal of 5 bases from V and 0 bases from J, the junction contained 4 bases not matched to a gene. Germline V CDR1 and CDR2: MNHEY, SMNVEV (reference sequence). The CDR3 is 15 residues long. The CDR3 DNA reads TGTGCCAGCAGTAAGACAGGGATAGCCAAAAACATTCAGTACTTC. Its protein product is CASSKTGIAKNIQYF.

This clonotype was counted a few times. CDR3 region: CSARDPMGGELFF. CDR3 nucleotides: TGCAGTGCTAGAGATCCAATGGGCGGGGAGCTGTTTTTT. The genes are TRBV20-1 and TRBJ2-2; D not certain. The CDR3 covers 13 residues. The V gene's germline CDR1 is DFQATT and CDR2 SNEGSKA (reference sequence). V lost 0 bases to trimming and J lost 7 bases, with 9 bases between them.

The CDR3 loop reads CASKGGNQPQHF. As DNA, the CDR3 is TGTGCCAGCAAAGGTGGCAATCAGCCCCAGCATTTT. V is TRBV2 and J is TRBJ1-5; D is unresolved. CDR3 length: 12 amino acids. V lost 7 bases to trimming and J lost 2 bases, with 6 bases between them. CDR1 SNHLY and CDR2 FYNNEI come from the germline V gene.

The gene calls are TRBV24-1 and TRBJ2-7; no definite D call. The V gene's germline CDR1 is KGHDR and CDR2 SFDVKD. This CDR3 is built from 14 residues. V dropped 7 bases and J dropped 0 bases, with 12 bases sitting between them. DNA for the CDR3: TGTGCCACCAGCCGAGGACGGAGCTCCTACGAGCAGTACTTC. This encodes CATSRGRSSYEQYF.

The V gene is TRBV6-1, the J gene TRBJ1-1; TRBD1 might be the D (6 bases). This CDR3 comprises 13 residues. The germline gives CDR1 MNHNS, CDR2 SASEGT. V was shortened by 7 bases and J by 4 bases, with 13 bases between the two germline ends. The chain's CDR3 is CASIRGGTTEAFF. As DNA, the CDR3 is TGTGCCAGCATCAGAGGGGGGACCACTGAAGCTTTCTTT.

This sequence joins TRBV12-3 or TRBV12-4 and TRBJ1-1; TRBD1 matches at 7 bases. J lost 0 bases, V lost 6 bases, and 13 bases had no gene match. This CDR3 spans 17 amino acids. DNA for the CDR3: TGTGCCAGCAGACGACAGGGTCCGTCAAGATTGAACACTGAAGCTTTCTTT. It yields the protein CASRRQGPSRLNTEAFF.

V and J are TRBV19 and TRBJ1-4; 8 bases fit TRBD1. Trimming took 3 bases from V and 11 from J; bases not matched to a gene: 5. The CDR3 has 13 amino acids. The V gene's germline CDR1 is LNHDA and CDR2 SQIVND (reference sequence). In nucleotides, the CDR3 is TGTGCCAGTAGTATTGATGGACAGGGTAAACTGTTTTTT. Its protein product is CASSIDGQGKLFF. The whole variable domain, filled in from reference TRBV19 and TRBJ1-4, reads DGGITQSPKYLFRKEGQNVTLSCEQNLNHDAMYWYRQDPGQGLRLIYYSQIVNDFQKGDIAEGYSVSREKKESFPLTVTSAQKNPTAFYLCASSIDGQGKLFFGSGTQLSVL.

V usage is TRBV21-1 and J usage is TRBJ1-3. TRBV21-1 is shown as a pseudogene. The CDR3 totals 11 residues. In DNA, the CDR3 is TGTGCCAGCAGAGTGGAAAACACCATATATTTT. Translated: CASRVENTIYF.

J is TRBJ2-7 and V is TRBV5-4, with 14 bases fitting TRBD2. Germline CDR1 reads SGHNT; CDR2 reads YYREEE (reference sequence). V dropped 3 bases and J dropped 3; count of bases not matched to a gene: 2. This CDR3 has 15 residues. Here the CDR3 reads CASSSGLAGVYEQYF. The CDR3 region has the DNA TGTGCCAGCAGCTCGGGACTAGCGGGAGTCTACGAGCAGTACTTC.

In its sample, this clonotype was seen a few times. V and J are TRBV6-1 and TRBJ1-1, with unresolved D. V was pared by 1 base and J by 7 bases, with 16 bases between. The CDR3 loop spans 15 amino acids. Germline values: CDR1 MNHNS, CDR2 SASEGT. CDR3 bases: TGTGCCAGCAGTGAAGAGGGCAGGCCACCCGTTGAAGCTTTCTTT. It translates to CASSEEGRPPVEAFF.

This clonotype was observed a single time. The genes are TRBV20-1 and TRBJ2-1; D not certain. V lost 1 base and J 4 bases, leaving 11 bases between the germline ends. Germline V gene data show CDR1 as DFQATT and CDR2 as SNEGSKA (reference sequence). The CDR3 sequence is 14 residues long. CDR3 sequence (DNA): TGCAGTGCTAGAGGTACAGACTGGTACAATGAGCAGTTCTTC. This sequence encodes CSARGTDWYNEQFF.

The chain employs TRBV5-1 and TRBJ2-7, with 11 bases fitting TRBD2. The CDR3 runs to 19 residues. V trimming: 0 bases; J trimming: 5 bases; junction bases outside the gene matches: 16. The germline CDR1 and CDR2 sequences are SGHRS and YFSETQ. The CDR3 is CASSLAGSITSGSLDEQYF. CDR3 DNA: TGCGCCAGCAGCTTGGCCGGGAGTATAACTAGCGGGAGTTTGGACGAGCAGTACTTC.